The T cell receptor (beta chain) under discussion was sequenced for a study of blood T cell repertoires in COVID-19. For the study at large: Collection of acute and convalescent COVID-19 samples took place in the United States, Italy and Spain.

Unmatched junction bases numbered 7, after V lost 1 base and J lost 5 bases. CDR3 length: 16 amino acids. The germline V gene encodes CDR1 SNHLY and CDR2 FYNNEI. Authors' processing steps: Amplification from reference gene primers served as the basis for estimated nucleated cell counts. Measured with immunoSEQ multiplex PCR; TCRdb has only the in-frame clones, and not every one. The DNA gave D and trimming, while V, J and clone size come from that table. This sample yields over 300,000 clones, of which 90% are seen a single time; 6.5% belongs to the top ten. The source is a young man with active or convalescent COVID-19. Material for sequencing was peripheral blood. This sequence joins TRBV2 and TRBJ2-5; 10 nucleotides line up with TRBD2. CDR3 loop: CASSEELAGTAETQYF. CDR3 in DNA: TGTGCCAGCAGTGAAGAACTAGCGGGAACAGCGGAGACCCAGTACTTC.